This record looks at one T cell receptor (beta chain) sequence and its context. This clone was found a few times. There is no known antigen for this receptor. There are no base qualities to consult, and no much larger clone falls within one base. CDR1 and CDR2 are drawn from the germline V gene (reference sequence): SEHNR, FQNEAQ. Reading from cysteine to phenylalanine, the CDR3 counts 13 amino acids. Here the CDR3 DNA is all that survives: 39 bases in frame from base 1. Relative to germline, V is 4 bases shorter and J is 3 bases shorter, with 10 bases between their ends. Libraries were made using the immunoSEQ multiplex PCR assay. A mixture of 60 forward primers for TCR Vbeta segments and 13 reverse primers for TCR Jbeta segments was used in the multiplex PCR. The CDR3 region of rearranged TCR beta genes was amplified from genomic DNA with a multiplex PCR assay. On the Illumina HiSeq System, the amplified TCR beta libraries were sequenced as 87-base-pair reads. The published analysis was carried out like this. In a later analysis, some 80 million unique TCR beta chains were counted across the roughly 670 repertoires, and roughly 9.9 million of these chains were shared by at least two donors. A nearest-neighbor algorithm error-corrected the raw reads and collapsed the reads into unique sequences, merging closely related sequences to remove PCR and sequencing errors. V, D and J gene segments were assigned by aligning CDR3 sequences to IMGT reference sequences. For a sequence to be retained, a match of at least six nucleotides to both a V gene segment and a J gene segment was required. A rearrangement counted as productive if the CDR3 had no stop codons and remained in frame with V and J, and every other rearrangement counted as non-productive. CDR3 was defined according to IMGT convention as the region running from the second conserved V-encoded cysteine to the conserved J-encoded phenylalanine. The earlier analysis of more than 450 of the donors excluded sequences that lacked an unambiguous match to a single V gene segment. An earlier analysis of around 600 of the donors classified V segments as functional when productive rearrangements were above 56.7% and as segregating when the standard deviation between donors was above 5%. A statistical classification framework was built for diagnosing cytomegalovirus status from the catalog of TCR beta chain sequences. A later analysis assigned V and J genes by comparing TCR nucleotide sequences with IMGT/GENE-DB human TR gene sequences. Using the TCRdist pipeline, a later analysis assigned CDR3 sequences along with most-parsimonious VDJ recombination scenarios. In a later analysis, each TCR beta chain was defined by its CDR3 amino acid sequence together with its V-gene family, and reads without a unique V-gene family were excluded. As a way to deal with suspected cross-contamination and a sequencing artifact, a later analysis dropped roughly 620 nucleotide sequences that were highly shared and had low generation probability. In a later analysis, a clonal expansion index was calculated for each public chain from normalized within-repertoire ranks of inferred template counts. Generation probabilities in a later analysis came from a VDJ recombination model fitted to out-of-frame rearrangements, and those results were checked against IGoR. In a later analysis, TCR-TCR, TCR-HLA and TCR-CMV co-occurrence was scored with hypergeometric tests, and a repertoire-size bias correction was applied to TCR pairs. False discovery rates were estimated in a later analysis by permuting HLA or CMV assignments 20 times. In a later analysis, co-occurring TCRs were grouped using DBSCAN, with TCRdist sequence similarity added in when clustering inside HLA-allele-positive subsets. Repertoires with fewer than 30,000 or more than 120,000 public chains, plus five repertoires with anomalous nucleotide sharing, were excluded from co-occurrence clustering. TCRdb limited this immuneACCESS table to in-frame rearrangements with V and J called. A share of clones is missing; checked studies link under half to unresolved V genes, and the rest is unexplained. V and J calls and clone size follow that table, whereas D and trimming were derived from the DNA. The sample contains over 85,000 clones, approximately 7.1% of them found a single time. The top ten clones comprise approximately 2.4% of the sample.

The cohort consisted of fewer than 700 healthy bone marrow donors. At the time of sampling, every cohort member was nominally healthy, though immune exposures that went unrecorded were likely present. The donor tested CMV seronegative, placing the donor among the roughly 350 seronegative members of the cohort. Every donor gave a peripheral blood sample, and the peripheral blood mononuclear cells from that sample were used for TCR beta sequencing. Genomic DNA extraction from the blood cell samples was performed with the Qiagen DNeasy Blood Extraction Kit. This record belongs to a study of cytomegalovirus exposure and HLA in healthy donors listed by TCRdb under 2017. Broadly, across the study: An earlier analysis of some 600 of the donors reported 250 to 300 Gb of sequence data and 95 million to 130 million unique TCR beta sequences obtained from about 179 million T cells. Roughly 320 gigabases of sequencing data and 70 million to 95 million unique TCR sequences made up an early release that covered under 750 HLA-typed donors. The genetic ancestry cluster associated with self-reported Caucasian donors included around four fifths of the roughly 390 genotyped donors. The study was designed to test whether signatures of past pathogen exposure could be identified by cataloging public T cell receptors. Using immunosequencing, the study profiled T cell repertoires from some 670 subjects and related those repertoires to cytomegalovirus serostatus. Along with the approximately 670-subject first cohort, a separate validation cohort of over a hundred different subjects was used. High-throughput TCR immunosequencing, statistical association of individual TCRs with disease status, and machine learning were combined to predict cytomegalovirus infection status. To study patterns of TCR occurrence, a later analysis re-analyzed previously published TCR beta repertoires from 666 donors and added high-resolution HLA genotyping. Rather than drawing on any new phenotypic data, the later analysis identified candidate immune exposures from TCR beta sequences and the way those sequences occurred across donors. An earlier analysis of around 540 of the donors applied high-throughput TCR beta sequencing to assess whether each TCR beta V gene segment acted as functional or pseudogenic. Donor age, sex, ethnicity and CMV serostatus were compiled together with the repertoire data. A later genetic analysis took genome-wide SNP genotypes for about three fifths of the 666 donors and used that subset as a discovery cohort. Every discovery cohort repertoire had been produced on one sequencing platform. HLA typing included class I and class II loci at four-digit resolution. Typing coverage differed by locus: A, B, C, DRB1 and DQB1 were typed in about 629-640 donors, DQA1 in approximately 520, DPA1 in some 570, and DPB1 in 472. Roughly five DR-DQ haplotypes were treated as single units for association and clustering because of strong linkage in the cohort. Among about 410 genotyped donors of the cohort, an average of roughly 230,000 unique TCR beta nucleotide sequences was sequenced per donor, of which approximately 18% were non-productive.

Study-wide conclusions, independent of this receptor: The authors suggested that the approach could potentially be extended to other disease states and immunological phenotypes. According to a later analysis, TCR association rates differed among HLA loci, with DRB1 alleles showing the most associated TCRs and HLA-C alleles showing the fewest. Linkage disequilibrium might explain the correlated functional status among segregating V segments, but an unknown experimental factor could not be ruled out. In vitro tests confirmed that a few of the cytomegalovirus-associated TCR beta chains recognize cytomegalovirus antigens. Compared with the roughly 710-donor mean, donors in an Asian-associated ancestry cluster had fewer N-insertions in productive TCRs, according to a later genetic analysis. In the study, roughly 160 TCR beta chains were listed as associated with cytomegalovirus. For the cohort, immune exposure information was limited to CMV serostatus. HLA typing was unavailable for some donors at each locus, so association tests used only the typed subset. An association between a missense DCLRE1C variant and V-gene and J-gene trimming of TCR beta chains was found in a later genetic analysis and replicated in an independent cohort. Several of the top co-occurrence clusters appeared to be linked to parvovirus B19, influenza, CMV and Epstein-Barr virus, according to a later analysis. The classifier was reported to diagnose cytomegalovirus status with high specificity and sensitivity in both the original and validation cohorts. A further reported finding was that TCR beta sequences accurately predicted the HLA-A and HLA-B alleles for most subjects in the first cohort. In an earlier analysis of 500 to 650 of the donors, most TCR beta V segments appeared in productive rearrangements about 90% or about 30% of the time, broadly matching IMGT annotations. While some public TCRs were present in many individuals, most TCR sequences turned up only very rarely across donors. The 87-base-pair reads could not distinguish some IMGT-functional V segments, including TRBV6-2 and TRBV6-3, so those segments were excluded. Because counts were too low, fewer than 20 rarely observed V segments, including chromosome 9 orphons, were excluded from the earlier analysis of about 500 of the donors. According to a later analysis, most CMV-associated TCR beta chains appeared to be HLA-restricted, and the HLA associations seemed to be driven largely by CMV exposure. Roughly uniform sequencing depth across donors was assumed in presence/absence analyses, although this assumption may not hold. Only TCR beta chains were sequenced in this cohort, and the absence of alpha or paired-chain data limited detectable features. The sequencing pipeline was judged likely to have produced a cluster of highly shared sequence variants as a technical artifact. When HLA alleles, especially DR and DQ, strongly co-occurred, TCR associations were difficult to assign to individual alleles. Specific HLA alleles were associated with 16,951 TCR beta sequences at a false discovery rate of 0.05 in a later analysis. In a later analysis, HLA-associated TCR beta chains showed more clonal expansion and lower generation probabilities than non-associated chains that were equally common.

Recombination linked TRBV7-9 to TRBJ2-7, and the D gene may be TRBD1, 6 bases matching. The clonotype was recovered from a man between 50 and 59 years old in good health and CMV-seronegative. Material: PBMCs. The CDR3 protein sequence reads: CASSSTGSYEQYF. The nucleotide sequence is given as TGTGCCAGCAGCTCAACAGGGAGCTACGAGCAGTACTTC.